One and the same sample provided the 25 T cell receptor beta chains below, sequenced in a study of T-cell reconstitution after alpha-beta-depleted transplantation in children. It was with unique molecular identifiers that the TCRbeta library was prepared. TCRdb recomputed calls from the PCR reads with MiXCR, one row per CDR3 protein. The table lists around 210,000 distinct CDR3 sequences, 6.6% of them singletons. The sequencing used PBMCs, collected before TCRalphabeta/CD19-depleted stem cell transplant. The receptors shown here come from a boy aged 2-9 years with acute lymphoblastic leukemia, due to receive a stem cell transplant.

This clonotype appeared a few times. The gene calls are TRBV7-9 and TRBJ1-5, with D maybe TRBD1 (5 bases). With 4 bases removed from V and 5 bases from J, the gap between germline ends came to 15 bases. Looked up from germline, CDR1 is SEHNR and CDR2 is FQNEAQ (reference sequence). The CDR3 has 15 residues. CDR3 bases: TGTGCCAGCAGCTCCTATAAGGGGTACGATCAGCCCCAGCATTTT. Its translation: CASSSYKGYDQPQHF.

In its sample, this clonotype was seen many times. The CDR3 nucleotides are TGTGCCAGCAGTTACTCGAGCATGAGCGGGGCGCCCTACGAGCAGTACTTC. Amino acids: CASSYSSMSGAPYEQYF. This sequence joins TRBV6-2 or TRBV6-3 and TRBJ2-7, with 7 positions matching TRBD2. The CDR3 consists of 17 residues. Unmatched junction bases numbered 10, after V lost 0 bases and J lost 2 bases. The germline V gene encodes CDR1 MNHEY and CDR2 SVGEGT.

The V and J genes are TRBV19 and TRBJ2-1; D perhaps matches TRBD1 (6 bases). Between the trimmed V and J ends, which lost 4 bases and 8 bases, there was a span of 12 bases. The CDR3 length is 13 residues. Germline V gene data show CDR1 as LNHDA and CDR2 as SQIVND (reference sequence). CDR3 bases: TGTGCCAGTAGTACAAACAGGGCCCATGAGCAGTTCTTC. It yields the protein CASSTNRAHEQFF.

This clonotype was counted ten times or more. The chain is built from TRBV21-1 and TRBJ1-5; the listed D gene, TRBD1, was not tested against the DNA. TRBV21-1 is termed a pseudogene. There are 15 residues in the CDR3. The CDR3 here is CASSLREGPGEPQHF. The CDR3 DNA reads TGTGCCAGCAGCCTGAGGGAAGGACCCGGCGAGCCCCAGCATTTT.

This clonotype was seen a handful of times. This chain uses TRBV28 with TRBJ2-3, with 7 bases aligning to TRBD2. After removal of 2 bases from V and 3 bases from J, the junction contained 8 bases not matched to a gene. CDR1 is MDHEN, CDR2 SYDVKM, per germline. This CDR3 contains 16 residues. CDR3 protein: CASSLPYSGKTDTQYF. The CDR3 DNA is TGTGCCAGCAGTTTACCCTACAGCGGGAAAACAGATACGCAGTATTTT.

Ten or more counts support this clonotype. Sequence at one end of the junction differs from germline and may be a read error. The chain uses TRBV29-1 and TRBJ2-7, with D possibly matching TRBD2 (5 bases). CDR3 length equals 14 residues. Looked up from germline, CDR1 is SQVTM and CDR2 is ANQGSEA. DNA of the CDR3: TGCAGCGTTCAAGATACCGGGAAACCCTACGAGCAGTACTTC. Amino acids: CSVQDTGKPYEQYF.

The table lists this clonotype with a few counts. The chain employs TRBV4-2 and TRBJ2-7; 9 positions match TRBD1. The CDR3 consists of 17 residues. Trimming took 1 base from V and 1 from J; bases not matched to a gene: 8. CDR1 and CDR2 from the germline V gene are LGHNA and YNFKEQ. CDR3 bases: TGTGCCAGCAGCCAAGGGGTTACGGGACAGGGTTCCTACGAGCAGTACTTC. This codes for CASSQGVTGQGSYEQYF.

This clonotype was observed many times. The V call is TRBV5-1, the J call TRBJ2-3, with 8 positions matching TRBD2. The CDR3 runs to 15 residues. V shed 4 bases and J 5 bases; nucleotides not matched to a gene: 9. The V gene's germline CDR1 is SGHRS and CDR2 YFSETQ. CDR3 in amino acids: CASSPEGLAGDTQYF. CDR3 nucleotide sequence: TGCGCCAGCAGCCCCGAAGGACTAGCAGGAGATACGCAGTATTTT.

This clonotype was detected ten times or more. The chain employs TRBV12-3 or TRBV12-4 and TRBJ2-7, with 7 bases fitting TRBD2. Unmatched junction bases numbered 11, after V lost 7 bases and J lost 2 bases. This CDR3 is built from 15 residues. The CDR3: CASTLGRGTAYEQYF. CDR3 DNA: TGTGCCAGCACCCTTGGGCGGGGGACCGCCTACGAGCAGTACTTC.

The CDR3 region has the DNA TGTGCCAGCACCCTAATTCGGGGGGGACACAGCTCTGGGGCCAACGTCCTGACTTTC. The encoded protein is CASTLIRGGHSSGANVLTF. The chain joins TRBV12-3 or TRBV12-4 to TRBJ2-6; TRBD2 matches at 8 bases. V lost 7 bases and J lost 0; bases outside the gene matches: 14. There are 19 residues in the CDR3.

The genes are TRBV12-3 or TRBV12-4 and TRBJ1-1, with 11 nucleotides matching TRBD1. Trimming took 6 bases from V and 3 from J; bases not matched to a gene: 12. This CDR3 is built from 17 residues. Here the CDR3 reads CASSPGQGAQGHTEAFF. CDR3 nucleotide sequence: TGTGCCAGCAGCCCCGGACAGGGGGCTCAGGGCCACACTGAAGCTTTCTTT.

Notes on this clonotype: Possible read error: a much larger clone is one base away. The chain joins TRBV6-4 to TRBJ2-5, with unresolved D. There are 14 residues in the CDR3. The germline CDR1 and CDR2 sequences are MRHNA and SNTAGT. CDR3 protein: CASTDPEQQETQYF. The CDR3 nucleotides read TGTGCCAGCACTGACCCGGAGCAACAAGAGACCCAGTACTTC.

This clonotype was observed many times. V is TRBV29-1 and J is TRBJ2-7; 12 bases match TRBD1. Unmatched junction bases numbered 7, after V lost 6 bases and J lost 4 bases. CDR3 length: 14 amino acids. CDR1 is SQVTM, CDR2 ANQGSEA, per germline. The CDR3 loop reads CSVRDRGLSYEQYF. DNA of the CDR3: TGCAGCGTCCGGGACAGGGGGCTGTCGTACGAGCAGTACTTC.

Many counts were recorded for this clonotype. The chain recombines TRBV29-1 with TRBJ2-7; the D gene is possibly TRBD2 (5 bases). V was pared by 6 bases and J by 4 bases, with 16 bases between. The length of the CDR3 is 13 residues. Germline V CDR1 and CDR2: SQVTM, ANQGSEA. The CDR3 DNA reads as TGCAGCGTAGAAAGTGGCGGGTTATACGAGCAGTACTTC. This codes for CSVESGGLYEQYF.

This clonotype appeared many times. A junction end diverges from the germline sequence, so it may reflect a read error. V usage is TRBV18 and J usage is TRBJ2-3; D is ambiguous. The CDR3 extends over 12 amino acids. Germline-derived CDR1 and CDR2 are KGHSH and LQKENI. The CDR3 reads CASSPRTDTQYF. The DNA of the CDR3 is TGCGCCAGCTCGCCCAGGACAGATACGCAGTATTTT.

This clonotype was seen only a few times. The V call is TRBV16, the J call TRBJ1-2, with 9 bases that match TRBD1. The CDR3 is 15 amino acids. Germline CDR1 and CDR2: KGHSY and FQNENV. Losses at the gene ends were 4 bases for V and 5 bases for J; bases not matched to a gene: 8. For the CDR3, the DNA is TGTGCCAGCAGCCTATGGGACAGGGCCGCATATGGCTACACCTTC. This gives the protein CASSLWDRAAYGYTF. Complete variable domain (other parts from reference TRBV16 and TRBJ1-2): GEEVAQTPKHLVRGEGQKAKLYCAPIKGHSYVFWYQQVLKNEFKFLISFQNENVFDETGMPKERFSAKCLPNSPCSLEIQATKLEDSAVYFCASSLWDRAAYGYTFGSGTRLTVV.

This clonotype has only a few counts. The gene calls are TRBV5-1 and TRBJ2-6; D unclear. The V end lost 0 bases, the J end lost 1 base, and 14 bases lay between the germline ends. Germline lookup yields CDR1 SGHRS and CDR2 YFSETQ. This CDR3 spans 18 amino acids. This CDR3 reads CASSLASWVGSGANVLTF. The CDR3 DNA follows: TGCGCCAGCAGCTTGGCAAGTTGGGTGGGGTCTGGGGCCAACGTCCTGACTTTC.

The J gene is TRBJ1-4, the V gene TRBV5-6, with D perhaps matching TRBD1 (5 bases). There are 15 residues in the CDR3. Trimming left V 3 bases short and J 4 bases short, with 13 bases between. Germline CDR1 SGHDT, CDR2 YYEEEE. The CDR3 reads CASSWMTENNEKLFF. In nucleotides, the CDR3 is TGTGCCAGCAGCTGGATGACAGAAAATAATGAAAAACTGTTTTTT.

This rearrangement joins TRBV7-6 to TRBJ1-6; D is unresolved. The CDR3 sequence is 15 residues long. Deletions cut 5 bases from V and 6 bases from J, with 14 bases between. CDR1 and CDR2 (germline): SGHVS, FNYEAQ. CDR3 protein: CASSLRGVTNSPLHF. CDR3 DNA sequence: TGTGCCAGCAGCCTTCGTGGGGTCACTAATTCACCCCTCCACTTT.

This clonotype appeared many times. The V gene is TRBV20-1, the J gene TRBJ2-1; TRBD2 agrees at 7 bases. The CDR3 sequence is 15 residues long. Germline CDR1 is DFQATT and CDR2 is SNEGSKA (reference sequence). V lost 0 bases to trimming and J lost 0 bases; unmatched junction nucleotides: 2. The CDR3, as DNA: TGCAGTGCTAGAGATCTAGCGGACTCCTACAATGAGCAGTTCTTC. It is translated as CSARDLADSYNEQFF.

This clonotype was seen repeatedly, ten times or more. The rearrangement links TRBV20-1 to TRBJ2-7; 7 positions match TRBD2. Germline V gives CDR1 DFQATT, CDR2 SNEGSKA (reference sequence). There are 14 residues in the CDR3. V lost 6 bases to trimming and J lost 1 base; unmatched junction nucleotides: 9. The CDR3 reads CSAGGKRGSYEQYF. In DNA, the CDR3 is TGCAGTGCCGGGGGTAAGCGGGGTTCCTACGAGCAGTACTTC.

This clonotype has only a few counts. This sequence joins TRBV4-2 and TRBJ2-1; D remains ambiguous. From germline, CDR1 is LGHNA and CDR2 YNFKEQ. The CDR3 extends over 13 amino acids. V shed 0 bases and J shed 7 bases, with 7 bases lying between them. The CDR3 region is CASSQEIWNEQFF. CDR3 sequence (DNA): TGTGCCAGCAGCCAAGAGATATGGAATGAGCAGTTCTTC.

The chain has TRBV7-2 and TRBJ2-5; D gene uncertain. CDR3 length equals 14 residues. Germline V lookup: CDR1 SGHTA, CDR2 FQGNSA. V was shortened by 2 bases and J by 5 bases, with 12 bases between the two germline ends. The CDR3 loop is CASSLHSGSETQYF. CDR3 coding DNA: TGTGCCAGCAGCTTACACTCCGGGTCCGAGACCCAGTACTTC.

This clonotype was detected ten times or more. The chain is built from TRBV12-3 or TRBV12-4 and TRBJ2-7; tentatively, D is TRBD1 (6 bases). V lost 1 base and J 3 bases, leaving 13 bases between the germline ends. The CDR3 has 15 residues. The CDR3 sequence is CASSLGQDPGYEQYF. In DNA form, the CDR3 reads TGTGCCAGCAGTTTAGGACAGGACCCGGGCTACGAGCAGTACTTC.

This clonotype was observed many times. The genes are TRBV29-1 and TRBJ2-7; 7 nucleotides agree with TRBD2. Germline loops: CDR1 SQVTM, CDR2 ANQGSEA. This CDR3 region has 14 residues. The trim removed 5 bases at V and 3 bases at J, leaving 10 bases unmatched. The CDR3 DNA sequence: TGCAGCGTTTACTACCGGGACTATGGCTACGAGCAGTACTTC. It codes for CSVYYRDYGYEQYF.